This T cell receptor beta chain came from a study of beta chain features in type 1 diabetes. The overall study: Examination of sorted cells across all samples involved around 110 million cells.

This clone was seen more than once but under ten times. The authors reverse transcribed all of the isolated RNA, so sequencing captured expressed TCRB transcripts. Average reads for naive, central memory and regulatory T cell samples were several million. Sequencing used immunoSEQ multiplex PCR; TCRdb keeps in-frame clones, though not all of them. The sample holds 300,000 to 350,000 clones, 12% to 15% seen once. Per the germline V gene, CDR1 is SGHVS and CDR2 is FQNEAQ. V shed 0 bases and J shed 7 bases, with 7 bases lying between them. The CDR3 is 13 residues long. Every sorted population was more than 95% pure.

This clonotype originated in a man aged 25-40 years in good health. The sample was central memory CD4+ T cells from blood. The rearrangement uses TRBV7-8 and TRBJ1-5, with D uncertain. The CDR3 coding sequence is TGTGCCAGCAGCTTAGCTATTGGCCAGCCCCAGCATTTT. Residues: CASSLAIGQPQHF.